These T cell receptor beta chains were read from a single sample in a study of beta chain features in type 1 diabetes. Only in-frame clones appear in the TCRdb table, and some are missing; sequencing was by immunoSEQ multiplex PCR. Of over 700,000 clones listed, 17% are singletons. The material sequenced was naive CD4+ T cells from blood. Receptors originate from a woman under 30 in good health. CDR3s include the opening cysteine and the closing phenylalanine or tryptophan.

v_call cdr3_aa
TRBV5-1 CASSLRGGELFF
TRBV19 CASRRRDYGYTF
TRBV5-4 CASSLEFGQGEDTQYF
TRBV28 CASSPGRQWQYF
TRBV25-1 CASSVAETQYF
TRBV6-1 CASSTLGEDEQFF
TRBV14 CASSQDTLHSRSYNEQFF
TRBV5-4 CASSVSGGGPYNEQFF
TRBV7-2 CASSLASGNYNEQFF
TRBV29-1 CSAKTSGGTNEKLFF
TRBV5-6 CASSFDWGTPGWANVLTF
TRBV11-2 CASSSPGTSGRNEQFF
TRBV11-2 CASSSFLAGGGETQYF
TRBV11-2 CASSRRGGGGFQYNEQFF
TRBV5-1 CASSFPGQGGKNEQFF